Detailed here is one T cell receptor beta chain. The CDR3 runs 13 residues. Germline V gene sequence: CDR1 SQVTM, CDR2 ANQGSEA. With 8 bases clipped from V and 1 base from J, the junction kept 3 bases outside the gene matches. These data come from a study of CD8 T cells in Susac syndrome. RNA totalling roughly 0.45 to 1 ug underwent reverse transcription with random hexamers. Using its own MiXCR run on the immunoSEQ multiplex PCR reads, TCRdb lists one record per CDR3 protein. The profile covers about 200,000 distinct CDR3 sequences, with 90% to 96% appearing a single time and around 0.093% taken by the ten largest.

The sequence derives from a human donor with multiple sclerosis. Sequenced input: CD4+ T cells from PBMCs. The chain joins TRBV29-1 to TRBJ1-2; 11 positions agree with TRBD1. The CDR3: CSSGTGGNYGYTF. The CDR3, as DNA: TGCAGCAGTGGGACAGGGGGTAACTATGGCTACACCTTC.